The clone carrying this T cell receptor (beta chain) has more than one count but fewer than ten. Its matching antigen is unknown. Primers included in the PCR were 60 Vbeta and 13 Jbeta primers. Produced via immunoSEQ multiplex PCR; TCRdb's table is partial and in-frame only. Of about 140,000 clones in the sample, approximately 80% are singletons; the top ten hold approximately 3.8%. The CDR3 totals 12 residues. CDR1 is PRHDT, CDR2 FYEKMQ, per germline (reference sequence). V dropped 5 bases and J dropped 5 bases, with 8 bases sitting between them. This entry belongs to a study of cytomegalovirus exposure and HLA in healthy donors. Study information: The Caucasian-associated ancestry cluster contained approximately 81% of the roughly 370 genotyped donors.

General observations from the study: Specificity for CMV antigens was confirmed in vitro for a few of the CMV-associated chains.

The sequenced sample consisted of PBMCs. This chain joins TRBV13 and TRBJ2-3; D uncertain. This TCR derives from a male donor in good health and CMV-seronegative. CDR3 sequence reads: CASSLLRDTQYF. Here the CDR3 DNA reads TGTGCCAGCAGCCTACTGAGAGATACGCAGTATTTT.